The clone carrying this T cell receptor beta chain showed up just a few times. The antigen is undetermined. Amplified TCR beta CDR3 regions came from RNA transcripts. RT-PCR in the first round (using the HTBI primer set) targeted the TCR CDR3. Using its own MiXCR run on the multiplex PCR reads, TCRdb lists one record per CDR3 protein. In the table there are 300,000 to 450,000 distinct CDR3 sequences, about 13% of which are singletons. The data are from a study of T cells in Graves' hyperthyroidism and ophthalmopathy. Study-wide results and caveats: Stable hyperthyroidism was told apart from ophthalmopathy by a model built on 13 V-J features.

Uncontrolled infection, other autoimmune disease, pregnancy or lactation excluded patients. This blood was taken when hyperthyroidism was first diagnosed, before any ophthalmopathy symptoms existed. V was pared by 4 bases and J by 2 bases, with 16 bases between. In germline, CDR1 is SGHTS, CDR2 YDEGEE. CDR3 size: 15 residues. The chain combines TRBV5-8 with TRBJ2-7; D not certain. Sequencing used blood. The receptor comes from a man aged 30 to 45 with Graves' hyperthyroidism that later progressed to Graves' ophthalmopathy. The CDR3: CASSPGNRKTYEQYF. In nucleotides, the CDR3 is TGTGCCAGCAGCCCTGGGAATAGGAAAACCTACGAGCAGTACTTC.